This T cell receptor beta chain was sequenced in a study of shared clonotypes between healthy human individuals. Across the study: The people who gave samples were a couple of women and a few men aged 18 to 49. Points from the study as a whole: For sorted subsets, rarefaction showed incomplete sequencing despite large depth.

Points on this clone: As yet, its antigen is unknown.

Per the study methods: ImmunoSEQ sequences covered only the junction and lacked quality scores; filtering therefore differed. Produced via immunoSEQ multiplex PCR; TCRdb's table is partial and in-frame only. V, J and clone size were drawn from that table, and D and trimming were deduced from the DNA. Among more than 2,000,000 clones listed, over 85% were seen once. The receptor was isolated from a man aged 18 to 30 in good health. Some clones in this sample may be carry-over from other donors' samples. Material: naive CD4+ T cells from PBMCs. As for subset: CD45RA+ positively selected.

CDR3 amino acids: CATRTDEAFF. CDR3 in DNA: TGTGCCACCCGGACAGATGAAGCTTTCTTT. The chain is built from TRBV7-9 and TRBJ1-1, with D maybe TRBD1 (6 bases). Germline V gene data show CDR1 as SEHNR and CDR2 as FQNEAQ (reference sequence). The CDR3 loop spans 10 amino acids. V was trimmed by 10 bases and J by 7 bases, leaving 10 bases between them. Filled out from reference TRBV7-9 and TRBJ1-1, the complete variable domain reads DTGVSQNPRHKITKRGQNVTFRCDPISEHNRLYWYRQTLGQGPEFLTYFQNEAQLEKSRLLSDRFSAERPKGSFSTLEIQRTEQGDSAMYLCATRTDEAFFGQGTRLTVV.